Detailed here is one T cell receptor beta chain. CDR1 and CDR2 from the germline V gene are MNHEY and SVGEGT. With V trimmed by 2 bases and J by 3 bases, 8 bases remained unmatched. The length of the CDR3 is 16 residues. The RNA input was roughly 0.45 to 1 ug, and it was reverse transcribed with random hexamers. TCRdb reprocessed the immunoSEQ multiplex PCR reads with MiXCR, giving one entry per CDR3 protein. The sample carries about 250,000 distinct CDR3 sequences, about 93% recorded once. These data come from a study of CD8 T cells in Susac syndrome. Sequencing of TCR beta was performed on blood CD8+ and CD4+ T cells. The multiple sclerosis control group was made up of treatment-naive patients with stable or active relapsing-remitting disease. The CD8+ and CD4+ T cells were isolated magnetically using a negative isolation approach, whereas the TEMRA cells were enriched by FACS.

This TCR came from a human donor with multiple sclerosis. The chain carries TRBV6-2 or TRBV6-3 and TRBJ2-5, with TRBD1 identical over 8 bases. The sequenced sample consisted of CD4+ T cells from PBMCs. Written as DNA, the CDR3 is TGTGCCAGCAGTTACGGCGGGACAGGACCCAAAGAGACCCAGTACTTC. Protein: CASSYGGTGPKETQYF.